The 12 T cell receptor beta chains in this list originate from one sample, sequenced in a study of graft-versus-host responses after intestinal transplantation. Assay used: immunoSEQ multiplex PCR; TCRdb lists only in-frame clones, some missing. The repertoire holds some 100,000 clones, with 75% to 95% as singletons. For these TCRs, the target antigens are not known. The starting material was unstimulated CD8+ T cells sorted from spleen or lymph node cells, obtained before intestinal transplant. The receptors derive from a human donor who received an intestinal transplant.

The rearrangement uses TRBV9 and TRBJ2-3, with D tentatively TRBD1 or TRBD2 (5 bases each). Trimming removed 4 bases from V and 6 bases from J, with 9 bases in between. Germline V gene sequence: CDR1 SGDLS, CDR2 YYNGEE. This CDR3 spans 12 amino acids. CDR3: CASSPRDDTQYF. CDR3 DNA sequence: TGTGCCAGCAGCCCAAGGGACGATACGCAGTATTTT.

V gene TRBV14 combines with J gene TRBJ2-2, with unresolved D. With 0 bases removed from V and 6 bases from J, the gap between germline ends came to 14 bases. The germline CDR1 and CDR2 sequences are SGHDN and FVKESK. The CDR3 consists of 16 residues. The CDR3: CASSQDVGSWAGELFF. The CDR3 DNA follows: TGTGCCAGCAGCCAAGATGTAGGGTCCTGGGCCGGGGAGCTGTTTTTT.

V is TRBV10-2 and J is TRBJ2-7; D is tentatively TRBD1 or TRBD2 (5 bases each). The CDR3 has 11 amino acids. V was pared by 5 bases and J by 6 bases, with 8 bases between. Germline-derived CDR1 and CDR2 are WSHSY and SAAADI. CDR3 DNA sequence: TGCGCCAGCAGTTCGGGACCCGAGCAGTACTTC. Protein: CASSSGPEQYF.

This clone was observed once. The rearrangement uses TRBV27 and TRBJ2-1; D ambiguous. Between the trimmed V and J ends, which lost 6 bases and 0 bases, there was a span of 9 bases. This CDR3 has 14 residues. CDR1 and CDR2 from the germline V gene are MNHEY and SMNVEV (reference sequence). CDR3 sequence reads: CASRTLSSYNEQFF. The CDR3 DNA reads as TGTGCCAGCAGGACTCTAAGCTCCTACAATGAGCAGTTCTTC.

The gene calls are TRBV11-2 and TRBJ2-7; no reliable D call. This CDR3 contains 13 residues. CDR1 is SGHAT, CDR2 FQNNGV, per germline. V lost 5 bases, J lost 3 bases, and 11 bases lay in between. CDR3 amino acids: CASSPLAGYEQYF. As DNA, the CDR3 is TGTGCCAGCAGCCCTTTGGCAGGCTACGAGCAGTACTTC.

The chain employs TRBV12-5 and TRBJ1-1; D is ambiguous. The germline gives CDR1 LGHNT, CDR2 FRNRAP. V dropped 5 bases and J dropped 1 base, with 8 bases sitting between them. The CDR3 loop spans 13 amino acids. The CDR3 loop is CASGILTNTEAFF. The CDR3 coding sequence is TGTGCTAGTGGTATCCTTACGAACACTGAAGCTTTCTTT.

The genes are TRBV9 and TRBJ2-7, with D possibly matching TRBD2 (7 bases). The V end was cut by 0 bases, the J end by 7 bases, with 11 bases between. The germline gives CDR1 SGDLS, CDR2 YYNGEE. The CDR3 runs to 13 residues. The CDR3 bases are TGTGCCAGCAGCGTAGGGACAGCGGGGGAGCAGTACTTC. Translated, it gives CASSVGTAGEQYF.

The CDR3 nucleotides are TGTGCCAGCAGCGTAGGATCAGGACTTAATGAAAAACTGTTTTTT. Translated: CASSVGSGLNEKLFF. The chain has TRBV9 and TRBJ1-4; D gene uncertain. The CDR3 runs to 15 residues. Deletions cut 0 bases from V and 4 bases from J, with 10 bases between. From germline, CDR1 is SGDLS and CDR2 YYNGEE.

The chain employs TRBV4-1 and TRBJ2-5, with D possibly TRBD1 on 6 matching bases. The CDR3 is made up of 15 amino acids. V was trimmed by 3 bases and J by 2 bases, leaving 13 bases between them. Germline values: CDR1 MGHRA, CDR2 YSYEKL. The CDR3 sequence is CASSHPGDIQETQYF. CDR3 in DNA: TGCGCCAGCAGCCACCCAGGGGATATACAAGAGACCCAGTACTTC.

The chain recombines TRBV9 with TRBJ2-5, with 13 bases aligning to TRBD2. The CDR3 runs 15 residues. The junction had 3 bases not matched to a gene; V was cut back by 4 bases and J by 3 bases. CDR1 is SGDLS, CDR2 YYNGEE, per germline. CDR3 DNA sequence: TGTGCCAGCAGCACCGGGACTAGCGGGGAAGAGACCCAGTACTTC. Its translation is CASSTGTSGEETQYF.

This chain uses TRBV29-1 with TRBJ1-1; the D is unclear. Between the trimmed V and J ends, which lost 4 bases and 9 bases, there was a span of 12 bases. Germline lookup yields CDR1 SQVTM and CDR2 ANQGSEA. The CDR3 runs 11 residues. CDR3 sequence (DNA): TGCAGCGTTGGGCGTTGGGGTAAAGCTTTCTTT. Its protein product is CSVGRWGKAFF.

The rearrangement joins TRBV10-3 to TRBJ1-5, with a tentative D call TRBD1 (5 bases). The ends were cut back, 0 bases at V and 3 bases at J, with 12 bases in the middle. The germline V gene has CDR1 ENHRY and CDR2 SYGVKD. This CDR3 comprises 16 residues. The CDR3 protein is CAISESWPGPNQPQHF. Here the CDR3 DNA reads TGTGCCATCAGTGAGTCATGGCCAGGGCCCAATCAGCCCCAGCATTTT.